These T cell receptor beta chains were read from a single sample in a study of cytotoxic CD8 clonotypes in ibrutinib-treated CLL. Generated by immunoSEQ multiplex PCR, the TCRdb table keeps only in-frame clones and is missing some. Of nearly 100,000 clones listed, about 72% are singletons. The material was PBMCs, obtained after 12 months of ibrutinib treatment. These receptors were collected from a human donor with chronic lymphocytic leukemia. The CDR3 runs from the conserved cysteine through the conserved F or W. The D gene is left open where the match is weak. Clone size is not always given. Where it is, it says once, few, many or a class for expanded clones.

clone size: few
V gene: TRBV7-2
D gene: NA
J gene: TRBJ1-6
CDR3 DNA: TGTGCCAGCAGCTTCGGGTTTCCCCTCCACTTT
CDR3 protein: CASSFGFPLHF

clone size: NA
V gene: TRBV10-2
D gene: NA
J gene: TRBJ2-3
CDR3 DNA: TGCGCCAGCAGCCCCTCCCGCCGCACAGATACGCAGTATTTT
CDR3 protein: CASSPSRRTDTQYF

clone size: NA
V gene: TRBV18
D gene: NA
J gene: TRBJ1-1
CDR3 DNA: TGTGCCAGCTCACTTACAGAGAACACTGAAGCTTTCTTT
CDR3 protein: CASSLTENTEAFF

clone size: few
V gene: TRBV7-2
D gene: NA
J gene: TRBJ2-5
CDR3 DNA: TGTGCCAGCAGCAAGGTAGGGGAGGACCAAGAGACCCAGTACTTC
CDR3 protein: CASSKVGEDQETQYF

clone size: NA
V gene: TRBV5-1
D gene: NA
J gene: TRBJ2-2
CDR3 DNA: TGCGCCAGCAGGCTAGACGGCTCCACCGGGGAGCTGTTTTTT
CDR3 protein: CASRLDGSTGELFF

clone size: NA
V gene: TRBV6-5
D gene: NA
J gene: TRBJ1-5
CDR3 DNA: TGTGCCAGCAGTAAGCCAAATCAGCCCCAGCATTTT
CDR3 protein: CASSKPNQPQHF

clone size: once
V gene: TRBV18
D gene: NA
J gene: TRBJ1-4
CDR3 DNA: TGTGCCAGCTCACAAGAAGTAGAAAAACTGTTTTTT
CDR3 protein: CASSQEVEKLFF

clone size: NA
V gene: TRBV5-1
D gene: NA
J gene: TRBJ1-2
CDR3 DNA: TGCGCCAGCAGCTTAAGTGAGCTTTCCCCATACTATGGCTACACCTTC
CDR3 protein: CASSLSELSPYYGYTF

clone size: few
V gene: TRBV5-4
D gene: NA
J gene: TRBJ2-1
CDR3 DNA: TGTGCCAGCAGCTTGTGGGACAACCCTTTTCAGCAGTTCTTC
CDR3 protein: CASSLWDNPFQQFF

clone size: NA
V gene: TRBV5-1
D gene: TRBD1
J gene: TRBJ2-2
CDR3 DNA: TGCGCCAGCAGCTTGGCGGGACAGGGGATTGTGGGGGAGCTGTTTTTT
CDR3 protein: CASSLAGQGIVGELFF

clone size: NA
V gene: TRBV30
D gene: TRBD1
J gene: TRBJ1-5
CDR3 DNA: TGTGCCTGGAGTGAACAGGGGAATCAGCCCCAGCATTTT
CDR3 protein: CAWSEQGNQPQHF

clone size: NA
V gene: TRBV6-1
D gene: NA
J gene: TRBJ1-6
CDR3 DNA: TGTGCCAGCAGTGAGGCCGTAAATTCACCCCTCCACTTT
CDR3 protein: CASSEAVNSPLHF

clone size: NA
V gene: TRBV12-5
D gene: TRBD1
J gene: TRBJ2-5
CDR3 DNA: TGTGCTAGTGGTTTGGGACAGGGTCCCCAAGAGACCCAGTACTTC
CDR3 protein: CASGLGQGPQETQYF

clone size: NA
V gene: TRBV29-1
D gene: NA
J gene: TRBJ2-7
CDR3 DNA: TGCAGCGTTGCCCCCTACAGAGGTCCCGGCTCCTACGAGCAGTACTTC
CDR3 protein: CSVAPYRGPGSYEQYF

clone size: NA
V gene: TRBV2
D gene: NA
J gene: TRBJ1-2
CDR3 DNA: TGTGCCAGCAGAGAGGGCCGGTACACCTTC
CDR3 protein: CASREGRYTF

clone size: NA
V gene: TRBV19
D gene: TRBD1
J gene: TRBJ2-7
CDR3 DNA: TGTGCCAGTACCGACAGGGGGCTTAACGAGCAGTACTTC
CDR3 protein: CASTDRGLNEQYF

clone size: NA
V gene: TRBV30
D gene: TRBD1
J gene: TRBJ1-2
CDR3 DNA: TGTGCCTGGAGTGTAGGGCAGGGGGCCCATGGCTACACCTTC
CDR3 protein: CAWSVGQGAHGYTF

clone size: NA
V gene: TRBV5-1
D gene: TRBD2
J gene: TRBJ2-3
CDR3 DNA: TGCGCCAGCAGCTACTCTAGCGGGGGGGCCACAGATACGCAGTATTTT
CDR3 protein: CASSYSSGGATDTQYF

clone size: NA
V gene: TRBV27
D gene: NA
J gene: TRBJ2-3
CDR3 DNA: TGTGCCAGCAACTTTAGGCAGCCTTATAGCACAGATACGCAGTATTTT
CDR3 protein: CASNFRQPYSTDTQYF

clone size: few
V gene: TRBV6-6
D gene: TRBD1
J gene: TRBJ1-2
CDR3 DNA: TGTGCCAGCAGTTCCAGGGGGGCCTATGGCTACACCTTC
CDR3 protein: CASSSRGAYGYTF

clone size: NA
V gene: TRBV10-3
D gene: TRBD1
J gene: TRBJ1-1
CDR3 DNA: TGTGCCATCAAGCGAGAACAGGGGTTTACTGAAGCTTTCTTT
CDR3 protein: CAIKREQGFTEAFF

clone size: NA
V gene: TRBV6-1
D gene: NA
J gene: TRBJ2-5
CDR3 DNA: TGTGCCACCCTGAGGTTCGGAGAAGAGACCCAGTACTTC
CDR3 protein: CATLRFGEETQYF

clone size: once
V gene: TRBV5-6
D gene: NA
J gene: TRBJ2-6
CDR3 DNA: TGTGCCAGCAGCTTGCTGGGGCCGAGCTCTGGGGCCAACGTCCTGACTTTC
CDR3 protein: CASSLLGPSSGANVLTF

clone size: once
V gene: TRBV28
D gene: NA
J gene: TRBJ1-5
CDR3 DNA: TGTGCCACCTTCACAGGGAATCAGCCCCAGCATTTT
CDR3 protein: CATFTGNQPQHF

clone size: NA
V gene: TRBV2
D gene: NA
J gene: TRBJ1-1
CDR3 DNA: TGTGCCAGCAGTGTAATAGGGGTGAACACTGAAGCTTTCTTT
CDR3 protein: CASSVIGVNTEAFF

clone size: NA
V gene: TRBV30
D gene: NA
J gene: TRBJ1-4
CDR3 DNA: TGTGCCTGGAGTCTCAGGTGGGAGCGGGATTTAGAACTGTTTTTT
CDR3 protein: CAWSLRWERDLELFF

clone size: NA
V gene: TRBV7-2
D gene: NA
J gene: TRBJ1-4
CDR3 DNA: TGTGCCAGCAGCTTAGACGGGGGGTCTGAAAAACTGTTTTTT
CDR3 protein: CASSLDGGSEKLFF

clone size: NA
V gene: TRBV6-5
D gene: NA
J gene: TRBJ1-1
CDR3 DNA: TGTGCCAGCTGGGAAGAGTTGACTATTACTGAAGCTTTCTTT
CDR3 protein: CASWEELTITEAFF

clone size: few
V gene: TRBV4-1
D gene: NA
J gene: TRBJ1-6
CDR3 DNA: TGCGCCAGCAGCCAAGAACAGGGAGGGACTTCACCCCTCCACTTT
CDR3 protein: CASSQEQGGTSPLHF

clone size: NA
V gene: TRBV6-1
D gene: TRBD1
J gene: TRBJ1-3
CDR3 DNA: TGTGCCAGCAGTGAAGTAGGAGGGGGCACGGGAAACACCATATATTTT
CDR3 protein: CASSEVGGGTGNTIYF

clone size: NA
V gene: TRBV18
D gene: TRBD1
J gene: TRBJ1-2
CDR3 DNA: TGTGCCAGCTCACCGGGGAGGACAGGGTTCTATGGCTACACCTTC
CDR3 protein: CASSPGRTGFYGYTF

clone size: NA
V gene: TRBV11-2
D gene: NA
J gene: TRBJ2-5
CDR3 DNA: TGTGCCAGCAGCCCCGGGACCAAACCGGTGGGGACCCAGTACTTC
CDR3 protein: CASSPGTKPVGTQYF

clone size: NA
V gene: TRBV4-2
D gene: TRBD2
J gene: TRBJ2-1
CDR3 DNA: TGTGCCAGCAGCCAAGGACTAGCAGCCTACAATGAGCAGTTCTTC
CDR3 protein: CASSQGLAAYNEQFF

clone size: NA
V gene: TRBV30
D gene: NA
J gene: TRBJ2-2
CDR3 DNA: TGTGCCTGGAGTGTAGGTCCAGGGGAAACCGGGGAGCTGTTTTTT
CDR3 protein: CAWSVGPGETGELFF

clone size: NA
V gene: TRBV5-1
D gene: NA
J gene: TRBJ2-3
CDR3 DNA: TGCGCCAGCAGCCCTGGACAACAAACTAGCACAGATACGCAGTATTTT
CDR3 protein: CASSPGQQTSTDTQYF

clone size: NA
V gene: TRBV18
D gene: NA
J gene: TRBJ1-4
CDR3 DNA: TGTGCCAGCTCACCGCGGGAAGTACAAGGAGGGGTAAAACTGTTTTTT
CDR3 protein: CASSPREVQGGVKLFF

clone size: NA
V gene: TRBV9
D gene: NA
J gene: TRBJ1-2
CDR3 DNA: TGTGCCAGCAGCGTAGTGCAGGCCTCCTATGGCTACACCTTC
CDR3 protein: CASSVVQASYGYTF

clone size: NA
V gene: TRBV6-6
D gene: NA
J gene: TRBJ1-5
CDR3 DNA: TGTGCCAGCAGGGCAGCCAATCAGCCCCAGCATTTT
CDR3 protein: CASRAANQPQHF

clone size: few
V gene: TRBV14
D gene: TRBD1
J gene: TRBJ1-1
CDR3 DNA: TGTGCCAGCAGCAATAAGACAGGGTGGCGAACTGAAGCTTTCTTT
CDR3 protein: CASSNKTGWRTEAFF

clone size: NA
V gene: TRBV18
D gene: TRBD1
J gene: TRBJ2-3
CDR3 DNA: TGTGCCAGCTCACCACCTGCAGGACAGGGAAATACAGATACGCAGTATTTT
CDR3 protein: CASSPPAGQGNTDTQYF

clone size: NA
V gene: TRBV7-2
D gene: NA
J gene: TRBJ2-5
CDR3 DNA: TGTGCCAGCAGGTACAGGGCACACGGGAGGGAGACCCAGTACTTC
CDR3 protein: CASRYRAHGRETQYF

clone size: NA
V gene: TRBV30
D gene: NA
J gene: TRBJ1-1
CDR3 DNA: TGTGCCTGGGCTGAAATTGGGTATTACACTGAAGCTTTCTTT
CDR3 protein: CAWAEIGYYTEAFF

clone size: NA
V gene: TRBV6-1
D gene: TRBD1
J gene: TRBJ1-2
CDR3 DNA: TGTGCCAGCAGTGTGGGACAGCTCTATGGCTACACCTTC
CDR3 protein: CASSVGQLYGYTF

clone size: NA
V gene: TRBV5-1
D gene: NA
J gene: TRBJ2-7
CDR3 DNA: TGCGCCAGCAGCTTGGTCGCCGGGAGCGAGCAGTACTTC
CDR3 protein: CASSLVAGSEQYF

clone size: NA
V gene: TRBV5-4
D gene: TRBD2
J gene: TRBJ2-4
CDR3 DNA: TGTGCCAGCAGGCTCGGGGGGGCCGACATTCAGTACTTC
CDR3 protein: CASRLGGADIQYF

clone size: NA
V gene: TRBV2
D gene: NA
J gene: TRBJ1-5
CDR3 DNA: TGTGCCAGCAGTGAGAGGGGGTTCCAGCCCCAGCATTTT
CDR3 protein: CASSERGFQPQHF

clone size: NA
V gene: TRBV9
D gene: TRBD1
J gene: TRBJ2-3
CDR3 DNA: TGTGCCAGCAGCACCCGTCCCGGGACAGGCTCGTCGGCAGATACGCAGTATTTT
CDR3 protein: CASSTRPGTGSSADTQYF

clone size: NA
V gene: TRBV28
D gene: NA
J gene: TRBJ1-5
CDR3 DNA: TGTGCCAGCACCTTCGGCGGTCTTAGCAATCAGCCCCAGCATTTT
CDR3 protein: CASTFGGLSNQPQHF

clone size: NA
V gene: TRBV11-2
D gene: TRBD2
J gene: TRBJ2-5
CDR3 DNA: TGTGCCAGCAGCCTCCCGGGGACTAGTTTTATCCCAGAGACCCAGTACTTC
CDR3 protein: CASSLPGTSFIPETQYF

clone size: NA
V gene: TRBV6-5
D gene: TRBD1
J gene: TRBJ1-2
CDR3 DNA: TGTGCCAGCAGTTACGCGCCCGGGACAGGGACGTTCTACACCTTC
CDR3 protein: CASSYAPGTGTFYTF

clone size: NA
V gene: TRBV5-1
D gene: NA
J gene: TRBJ1-2
CDR3 DNA: TGCGCCAGCAGCTTGGATCAGGGAGGGGATGGCTACACCTTC
CDR3 protein: CASSLDQGGDGYTF

clone size: NA
V gene: TRBV7-9
D gene: TRBD2
J gene: TRBJ2-5
CDR3 DNA: TGTGCCAGCAGCTTAGGACGAACGGGGGGGCCTAAGGAGACCCAGTACTTC
CDR3 protein: CASSLGRTGGPKETQYF

clone size: NA
V gene: TRBV5-1
D gene: NA
J gene: TRBJ1-1
CDR3 DNA: TGCGCCAGCCGAAAACGGGGTCTGAACACTGAAGCTTTCTTT
CDR3 protein: CASRKRGLNTEAFF

clone size: NA
V gene: TRBV30
D gene: NA
J gene: TRBJ2-7
CDR3 DNA: TGTGCCTGGAGTAGGCAGGGCCGGGAGCAGTACTTC
CDR3 protein: CAWSRQGREQYF

clone size: few
V gene: TRBV9
D gene: TRBD2
J gene: TRBJ2-3
CDR3 DNA: TGTGCCAGCAGCATCTCGACTAGCGGGGGGGCCAATCCTTCCACAGATACGCAGTATTTT
CDR3 protein: CASSISTSGGANPSTDTQYF